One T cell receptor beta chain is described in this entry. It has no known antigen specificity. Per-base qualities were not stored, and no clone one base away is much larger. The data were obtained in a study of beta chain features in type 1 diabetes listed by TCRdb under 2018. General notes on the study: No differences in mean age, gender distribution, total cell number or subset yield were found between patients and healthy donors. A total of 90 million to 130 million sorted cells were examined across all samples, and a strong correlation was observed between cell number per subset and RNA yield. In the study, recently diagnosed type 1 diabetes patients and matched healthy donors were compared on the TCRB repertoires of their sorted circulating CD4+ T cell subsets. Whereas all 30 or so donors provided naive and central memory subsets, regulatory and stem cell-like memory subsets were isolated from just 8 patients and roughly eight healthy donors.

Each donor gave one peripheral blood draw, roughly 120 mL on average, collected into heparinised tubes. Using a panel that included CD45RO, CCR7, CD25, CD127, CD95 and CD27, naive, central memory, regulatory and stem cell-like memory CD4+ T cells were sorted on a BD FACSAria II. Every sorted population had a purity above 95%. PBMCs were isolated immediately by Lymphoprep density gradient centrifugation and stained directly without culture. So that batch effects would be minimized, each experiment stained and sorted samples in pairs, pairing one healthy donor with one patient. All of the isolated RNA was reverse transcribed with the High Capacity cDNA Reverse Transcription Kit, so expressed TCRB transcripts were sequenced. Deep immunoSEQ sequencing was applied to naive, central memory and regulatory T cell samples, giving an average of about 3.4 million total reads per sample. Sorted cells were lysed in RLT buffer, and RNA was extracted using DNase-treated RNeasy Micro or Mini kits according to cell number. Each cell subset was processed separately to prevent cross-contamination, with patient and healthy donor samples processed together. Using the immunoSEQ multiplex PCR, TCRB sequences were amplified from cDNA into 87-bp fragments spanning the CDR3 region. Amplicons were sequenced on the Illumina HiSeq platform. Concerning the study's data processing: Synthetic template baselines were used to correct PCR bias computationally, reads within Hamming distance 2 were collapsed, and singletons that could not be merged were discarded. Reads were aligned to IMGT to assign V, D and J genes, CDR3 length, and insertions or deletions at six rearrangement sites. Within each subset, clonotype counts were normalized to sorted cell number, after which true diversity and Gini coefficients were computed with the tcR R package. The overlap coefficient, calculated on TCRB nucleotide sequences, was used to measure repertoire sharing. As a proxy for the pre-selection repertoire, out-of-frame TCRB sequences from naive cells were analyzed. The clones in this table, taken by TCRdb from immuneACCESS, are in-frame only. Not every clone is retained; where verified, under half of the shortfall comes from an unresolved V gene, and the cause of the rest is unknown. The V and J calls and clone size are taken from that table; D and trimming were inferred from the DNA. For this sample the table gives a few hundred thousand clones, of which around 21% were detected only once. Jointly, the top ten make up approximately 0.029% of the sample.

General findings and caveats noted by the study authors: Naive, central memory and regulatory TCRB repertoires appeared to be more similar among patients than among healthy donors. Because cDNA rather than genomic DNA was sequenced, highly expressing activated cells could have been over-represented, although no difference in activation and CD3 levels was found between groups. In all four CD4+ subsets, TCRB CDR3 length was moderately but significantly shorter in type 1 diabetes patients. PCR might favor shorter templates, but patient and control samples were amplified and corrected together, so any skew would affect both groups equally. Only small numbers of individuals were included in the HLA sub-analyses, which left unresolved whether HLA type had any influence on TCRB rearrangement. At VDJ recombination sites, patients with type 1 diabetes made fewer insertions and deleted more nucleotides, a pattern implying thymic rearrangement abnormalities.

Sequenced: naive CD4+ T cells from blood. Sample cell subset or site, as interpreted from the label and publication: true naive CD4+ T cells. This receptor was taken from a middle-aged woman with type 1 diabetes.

The CDR3 sequence is CSVAGTGDGGELFF. The base sequence is TGCAGCGTTGCAGGGACAGGGGATGGCGGGGAGCTGTTTTTT. The chain is assembled from TRBV29-1 and TRBJ2-2; TRBD1 agrees with 10 junctional bases. Reading the germline V gene gives CDR1 SQVTM and CDR2 ANQGSEA. From the cysteine up to the phenylalanine, the CDR3 has a length of 14 residues. Of the read, only the CDR3 DNA is kept; its 42 bases are in frame from base 1. Trimming takes 4 bases off V and 7 bases off J; junction bases not matched to a gene: 6.